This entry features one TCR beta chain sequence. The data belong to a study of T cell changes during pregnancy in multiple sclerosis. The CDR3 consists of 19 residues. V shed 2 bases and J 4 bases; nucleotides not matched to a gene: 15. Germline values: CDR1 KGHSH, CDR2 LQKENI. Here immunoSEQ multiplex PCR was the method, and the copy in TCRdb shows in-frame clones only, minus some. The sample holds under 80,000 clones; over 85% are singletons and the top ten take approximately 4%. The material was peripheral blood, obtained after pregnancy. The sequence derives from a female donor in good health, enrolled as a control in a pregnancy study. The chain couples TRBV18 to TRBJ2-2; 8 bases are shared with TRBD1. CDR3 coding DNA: TGTGCCAGCTCACCAATTCTAATAGGACAGGGACGTATCACCGGGGAGCTGTTTTTT. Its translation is CASSPILIGQGRITGELFF.